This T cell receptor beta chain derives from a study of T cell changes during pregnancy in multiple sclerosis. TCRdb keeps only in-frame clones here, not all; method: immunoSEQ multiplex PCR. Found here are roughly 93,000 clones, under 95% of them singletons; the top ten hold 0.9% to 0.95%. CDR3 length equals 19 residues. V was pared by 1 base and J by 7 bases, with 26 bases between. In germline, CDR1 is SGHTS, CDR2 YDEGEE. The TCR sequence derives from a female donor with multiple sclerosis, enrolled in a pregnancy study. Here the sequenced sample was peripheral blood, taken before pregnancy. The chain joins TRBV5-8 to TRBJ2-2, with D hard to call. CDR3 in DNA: TGTGCCAGCAGCTTGAATTCGGGTACGAAGGCGAATTCCGGCGGGGAGCTGTTTTTT. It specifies CASSLNSGTKANSGGELFF.